These 10 T cell receptor beta chains originate from one sample sequenced in a study of early T cells in non-severe SARS-CoV-2 infection. From the 5' RACE reads, TCRdb called clonotypes with MiXCR, one entry per CDR3 protein. The sample has tens of thousands of distinct CDR3 sequences, over 7% seen once. Sequenced sample: whole blood. The receptors originated from an adult who was a healthcare worker with PCR-confirmed SARS-CoV-2 infection or an uninfected control (not recorded which).

This clonotype has more than one count but fewer than ten. The chain employs TRBV4-1 and TRBJ1-6; D is unresolved. Trimming shortened V by 0 bases and J by 11 bases, and 5 bases separated the two germline ends. From germline, CDR1 is MGHRA and CDR2 YSYEKL. CDR3 length: 12 amino acids. The DNA for the CDR3 is TGCGCCAGCAGCCAAGATTTGACACCCCTCCACTTT. It encodes CASSQDLTPLHF.

There are many counts of this clonotype. The J gene is TRBJ2-5, the V gene TRBV5-5; D not certain. There are 14 residues in the CDR3. Germline CDR1 reads SGHKS; CDR2 reads YYEKEE (reference sequence). Trimming removed 1 base from V and 2 bases from J, with 9 bases in between. The DNA for the CDR3 is TGTGCCAGCAGCTTGTTGGGGAAACAAGAGACCCAGTACTTC. This sequence encodes CASSLLGKQETQYF.

This clonotype was observed a handful of times. J is TRBJ1-1 and V is TRBV5-5; D may be TRBD1 (5 bases). V lost 4 bases and J lost 5, with 18 bases in between. Germline CDR1 and CDR2: SGHKS and YYEKEE (reference sequence). The CDR3 spans 15 residues. The CDR3 DNA is TGTGCCAGCAGCCCCGACTGGGGGAGGGGAACTGAAGCTTTCTTT. It codes for CASSPDWGRGTEAFF.

This chain links TRBV2 with TRBJ1-1; no reliable D call. Trimming pared 6 bases from V and 12 bases from J, leaving 26 bases between. CDR1 is SNHLY and CDR2 is FYNNEI in the germline V gene. The CDR3 is 15 residues long. The CDR3 DNA follows: TGTGCCAGCAGCCCGGCGTTGACCGACGTGGCTATGACTTTCTTT. It codes for CASSPALTDVAMTFF.

CDR3 protein: CASSRSGVPGYTF. CDR3 DNA: TGTGCCAGCAGCCGATCCGGGGTTCCTGGCTACACCTTC. The chain carries TRBV14 and TRBJ1-2; D ambiguous. Trimming removed 4 bases from V and 7 bases from J, with 13 bases in between. The CDR3 has 13 amino acids. Germline V CDR1 and CDR2: SGHDN, FVKESK.

The V and J genes are TRBV7-6 and TRBJ2-7; D uncertain. The germline gives CDR1 SGHVS, CDR2 FNYEAQ. Trimming took off 6 bases at V and 9 bases at J, with 12 bases between the two ends. The CDR3 runs 11 residues. Written as DNA, the CDR3 is TGTGCCAGCAGTCCCGGTTGGGGGCAGTACTTC. It yields the protein CASSPGWGQYF. Filled out from reference TRBV7-6 and TRBJ2-7, the complete variable domain reads GAGVSQSPRYKVTKRGQDVALRCDPISGHVSLYWYRQALGQGPEFLTYFNYEAQQDKSGLPNDRFSAERPEGSISTLTIQRTEQRDSAMYRCASSPGWGQYFGPGTRLTVT.

This clonotype was picked up a small number of times. CDR3 coding DNA: TGTGCCAGCAGCCCTACCCAGCCAGGGCGAAACGAAAAACTGTTTTTT. This encodes CASSPTQPGRNEKLFF. The chain employs TRBV3-1 and TRBJ1-4; possible D gene TRBD1, 5 bases. Germline values: CDR1 LGHDT, CDR2 YNNKEL (reference sequence). V was shortened by 4 bases and J by 8 bases, with 20 bases between the two germline ends. CDR3 size: 16 residues. The complete variable domain, with remaining parts taken from reference TRBV3-1 and TRBJ1-4, reads DTAVSQTPKYLVTQMGNDKSIKCEQNLGHDTMYWYKQDSKKFLKIMFSYNNKELIINETVPNRFSPKSPDKAHLNLHINSLELGDSAVYFCASSPTQPGRNEKLFFGSGTQLSVL.

The chain joins TRBV6-1 to TRBJ1-2; D may be TRBD1 (5 bases). Trimming shortened V by 5 bases and J by 2 bases, and 9 bases separated the two germline ends. Germline CDR1 reads MNHNS; CDR2 reads SASEGT. The CDR3 has 13 residues. CDR3 coding DNA: TGTGCCAGCAGTTGGGACTCAAACTATGGCTACACCTTC. Encoded protein: CASSWDSNYGYTF.

A note on this clonotype: The junction shows a germline mismatch at one end, possibly a read error. The chain carries TRBV6-1 and TRBJ1-1; perhaps TRBD1 as D (6 bases). Germline V gene data show CDR1 as MNHNS and CDR2 as SASEGT. This CDR3 has 13 residues. CDR3 nucleotides: TGTGCCAGCAGAGCCCAGGGGAACACTGAAGTTTTCTTT. It yields the protein CASRAQGNTEVFF.

This chain connects TRBV12-3 or TRBV12-4 to TRBJ1-3; D gene uncertain. Trimming shortened V by 3 bases and J by 3 bases, and 6 bases separated the two germline ends. The CDR3 contains 13 residues. CDR3: CASSFYRGNTIYF. CDR3 sequence (DNA): TGTGCCAGCAGTTTTTACCGTGGAAACACCATATATTTT.